The clone carrying this TCR beta chain was seen more than once but under ten times. This entry comes from a study of blood T cell repertoires in COVID-19. Study as a whole: Samples came from the United States, Italy and Spain, spanning acute and convalescent COVID-19. T cells, B-cell-depleted T cells, or PBMCs provided the cDNA or gDNA that served as material.

In the original analysis: Researchers report that nucleated cell counts were estimated from reference gene primer amplification. Some clones are missing from TCRdb's copy, which holds only in-frame ones; the method was immunoSEQ multiplex PCR. V and J calls and clone size are copied from that table; D and trimming were computed from the DNA. The sample records 180,000 or so clones, around 87% being singletons. Germline values: CDR1 ENHRY, CDR2 SYGVKD. This CDR3 has 14 amino acids. The V and J ends lost 6 bases and 10 bases, in that order; junction bases with no gene match: 14. The chain recombines TRBV10-3 with TRBJ1-1, with 7 bases lining up with TRBD1. Source material: peripheral blood. This clonotype was obtained from a young man with acute or convalescent COVID-19. The CDR3 DNA is TGTGCCATCAGACCCGCCGGGACAGCCCAGAGAGCTTTCTTT. Translation gives CAIRPAGTAQRAFF.